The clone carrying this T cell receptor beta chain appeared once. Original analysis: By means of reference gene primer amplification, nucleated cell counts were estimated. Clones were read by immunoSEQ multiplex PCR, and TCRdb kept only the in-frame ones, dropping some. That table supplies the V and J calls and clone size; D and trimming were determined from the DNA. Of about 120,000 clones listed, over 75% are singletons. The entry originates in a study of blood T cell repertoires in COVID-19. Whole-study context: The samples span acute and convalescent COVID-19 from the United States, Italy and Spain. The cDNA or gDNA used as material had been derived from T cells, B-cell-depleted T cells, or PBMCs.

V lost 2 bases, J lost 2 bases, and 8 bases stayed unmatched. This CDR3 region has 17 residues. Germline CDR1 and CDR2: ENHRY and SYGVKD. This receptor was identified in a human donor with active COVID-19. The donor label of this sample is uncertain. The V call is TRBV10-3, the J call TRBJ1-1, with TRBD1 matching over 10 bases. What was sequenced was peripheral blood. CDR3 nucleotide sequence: TGTGCCATCAGTGAGGCAGGACAGGGGGTCGGAAACACTGAAGCTTTCTTT. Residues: CAISEAGQGVGNTEAFF.